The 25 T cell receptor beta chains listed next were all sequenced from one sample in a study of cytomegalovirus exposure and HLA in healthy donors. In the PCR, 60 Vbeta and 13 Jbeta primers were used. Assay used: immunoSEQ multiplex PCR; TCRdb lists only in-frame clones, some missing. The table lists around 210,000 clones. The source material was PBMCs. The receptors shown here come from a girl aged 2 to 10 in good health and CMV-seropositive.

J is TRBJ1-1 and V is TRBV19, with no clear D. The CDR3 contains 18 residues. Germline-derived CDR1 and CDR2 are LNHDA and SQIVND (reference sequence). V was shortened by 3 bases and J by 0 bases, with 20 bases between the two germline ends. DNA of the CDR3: TGTGCCAGTAGTATTCTCTCACACGGGAGTATGATGAACACTGAAGCTTTCTTT. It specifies CASSILSHGSMMNTEAFF.

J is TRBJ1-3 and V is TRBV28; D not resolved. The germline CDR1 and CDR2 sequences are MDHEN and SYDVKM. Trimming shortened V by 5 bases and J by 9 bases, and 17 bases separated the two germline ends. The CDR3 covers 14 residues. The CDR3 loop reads CASSPRTAQVTIYF. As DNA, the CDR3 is TGTGCCAGCAGTCCGAGGACTGCCCAGGTCACCATATATTTT.

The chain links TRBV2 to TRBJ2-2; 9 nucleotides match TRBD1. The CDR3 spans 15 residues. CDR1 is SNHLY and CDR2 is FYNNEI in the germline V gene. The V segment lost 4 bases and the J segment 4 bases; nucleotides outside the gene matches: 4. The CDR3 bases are TGTGCCAGCAGTGGGGACAGGGCGGTCACCGGGGAGCTGTTTTTT. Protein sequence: CASSGDRAVTGELFF. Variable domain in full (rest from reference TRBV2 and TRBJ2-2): EPEVTQTPSHQVTQMGQEVILRCVPISNHLYFYWYRQILGQKVEFLVSFYNNEISEKSEIFDDQFSVERPDGSNFTLKIRSTKLEDSAMYFCASSGDRAVTGELFFGEGSRLTVL.

CDR3 protein: CASSPRDQETQYF. In nucleotides, the CDR3 is TGTGCCAGCTCTCCTCGGGACCAAGAGACCCAGTACTTC. V usage is TRBV18 and J usage is TRBJ2-5; D is unclear. Germline loops: CDR1 KGHSH, CDR2 LQKENI. Trimming stripped 6 bases from V and 0 bases from J, with 8 bases between. This CDR3 comprises 13 residues.

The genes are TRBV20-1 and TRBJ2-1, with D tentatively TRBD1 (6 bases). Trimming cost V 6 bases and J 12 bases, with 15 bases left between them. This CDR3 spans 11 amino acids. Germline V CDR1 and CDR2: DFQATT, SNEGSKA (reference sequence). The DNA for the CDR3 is TGCAGTGCCCTCTCAGGGGTTGTGCAGTTCTTC. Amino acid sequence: CSALSGVVQFF.

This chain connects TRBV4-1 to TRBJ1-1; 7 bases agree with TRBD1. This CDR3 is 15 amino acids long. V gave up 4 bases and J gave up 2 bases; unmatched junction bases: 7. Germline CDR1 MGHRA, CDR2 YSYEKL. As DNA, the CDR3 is TGCGCCAGCAGCCTTACGACAGGGCCTAACACTGAAGCTTTCTTT. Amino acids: CASSLTTGPNTEAFF.

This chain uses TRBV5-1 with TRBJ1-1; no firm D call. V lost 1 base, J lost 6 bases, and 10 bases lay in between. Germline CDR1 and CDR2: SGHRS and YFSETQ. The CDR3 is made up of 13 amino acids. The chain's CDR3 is CASSLNQQPEAFF. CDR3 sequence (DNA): TGCGCCAGCAGCTTGAATCAACAGCCTGAAGCTTTCTTT.

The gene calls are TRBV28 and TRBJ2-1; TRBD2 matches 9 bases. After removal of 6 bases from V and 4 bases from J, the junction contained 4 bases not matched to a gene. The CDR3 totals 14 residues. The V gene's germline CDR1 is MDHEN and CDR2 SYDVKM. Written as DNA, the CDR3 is TGTGCCAGCAGGGCGGGAGGGGGTTACAATGAGCAGTTCTTC. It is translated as CASRAGGGYNEQFF.

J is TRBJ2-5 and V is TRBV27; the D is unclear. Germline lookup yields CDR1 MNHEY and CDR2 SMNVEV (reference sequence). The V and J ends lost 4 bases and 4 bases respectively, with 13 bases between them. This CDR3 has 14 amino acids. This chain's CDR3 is CASSSGTIRETQYF. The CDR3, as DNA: TGTGCCAGCAGTTCGGGTACTATTAGAGAGACCCAGTACTTC.

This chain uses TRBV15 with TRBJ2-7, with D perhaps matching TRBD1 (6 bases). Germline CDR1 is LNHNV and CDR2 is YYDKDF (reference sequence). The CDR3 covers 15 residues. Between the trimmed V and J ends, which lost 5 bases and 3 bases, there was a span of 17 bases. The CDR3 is CATSSRPRDNYEQYF. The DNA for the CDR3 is TGTGCCACCAGCTCTAGGCCCCGGGACAACTACGAGCAGTACTTC.

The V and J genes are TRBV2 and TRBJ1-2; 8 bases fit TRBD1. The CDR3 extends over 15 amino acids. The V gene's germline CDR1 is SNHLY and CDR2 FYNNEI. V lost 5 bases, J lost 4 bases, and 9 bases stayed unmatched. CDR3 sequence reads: CASSMNRGGIYGYTF. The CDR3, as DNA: TGTGCCAGCAGTATGAACAGGGGGGGAATCTATGGCTACACCTTC.

This chain's CDR3 is CASSLGVHQYF. The CDR3 bases are TGTGCCAGCAGCTTAGGAGTACATCAGTACTTC. This rearrangement joins TRBV13 to TRBJ2-4; D remains ambiguous. The V end lost 0 bases, the J end lost 12 bases, and 6 bases lay between the germline ends. Germline V gives CDR1 PRHDT, CDR2 FYEKMQ (reference sequence). CDR3 length equals 11 residues.

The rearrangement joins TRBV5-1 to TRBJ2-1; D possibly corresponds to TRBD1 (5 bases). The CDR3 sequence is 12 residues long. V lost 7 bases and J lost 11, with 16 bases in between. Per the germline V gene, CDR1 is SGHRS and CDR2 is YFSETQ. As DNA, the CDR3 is TGCGCCAGCCAGACCTCCAGGGATCAGCAGTTCTTC. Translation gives CASQTSRDQQFF. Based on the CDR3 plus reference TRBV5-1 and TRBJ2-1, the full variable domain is KAGVTQTPRYLIKTRGQQVTLSCSPISGHRSVSWYQQTPGQGLQFLFEYFSETQRNKGNFPGRFSGRQFSNSRSEMNVSTLELGDSALYLCASQTSRDQQFFGPGTRLTVL.

DNA of the CDR3: TGTGCCAGCAGCGTAGCGGGACAGAACTATGGCTACACCTTC. It is translated as CASSVAGQNYGYTF. The chain couples TRBV9 to TRBJ1-2; the match to TRBD1 covers 7 bases. V lost 0 bases to trimming and J lost 2 bases; unmatched junction nucleotides: 1. This CDR3 has 14 amino acids. The V gene's germline CDR1 is SGDLS and CDR2 YYNGEE.

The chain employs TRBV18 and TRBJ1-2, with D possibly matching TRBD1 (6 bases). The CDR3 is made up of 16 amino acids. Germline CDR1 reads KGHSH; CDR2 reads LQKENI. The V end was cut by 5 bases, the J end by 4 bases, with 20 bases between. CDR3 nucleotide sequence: TGTGCCAGCTCATCCCCGGACAGCAAAGGCCTCTATGGCTACACCTTC. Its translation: CASSSPDSKGLYGYTF.

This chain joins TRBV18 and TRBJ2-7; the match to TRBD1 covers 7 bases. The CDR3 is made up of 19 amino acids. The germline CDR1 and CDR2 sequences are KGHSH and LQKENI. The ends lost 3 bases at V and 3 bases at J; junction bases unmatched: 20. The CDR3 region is CASSPSRFSRQGKVYEQYF. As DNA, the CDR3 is TGTGCCAGCTCACCCTCCAGGTTCTCCAGACAGGGTAAGGTCTACGAGCAGTACTTC.

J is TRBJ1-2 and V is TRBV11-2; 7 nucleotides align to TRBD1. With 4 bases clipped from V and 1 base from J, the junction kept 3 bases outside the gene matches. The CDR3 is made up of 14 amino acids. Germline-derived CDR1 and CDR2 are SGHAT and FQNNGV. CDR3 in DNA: TGTGCCAGCAGCTACACAGGGGATAACTATGGCTACACCTTC. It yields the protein CASSYTGDNYGYTF.

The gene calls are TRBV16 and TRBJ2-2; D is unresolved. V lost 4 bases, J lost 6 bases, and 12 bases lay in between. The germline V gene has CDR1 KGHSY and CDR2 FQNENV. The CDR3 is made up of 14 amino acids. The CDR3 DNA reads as TGTGCCAGCAGCCCGACGAGGTTAGCCGGGGAGCTGTTTTTT. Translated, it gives CASSPTRLAGELFF.

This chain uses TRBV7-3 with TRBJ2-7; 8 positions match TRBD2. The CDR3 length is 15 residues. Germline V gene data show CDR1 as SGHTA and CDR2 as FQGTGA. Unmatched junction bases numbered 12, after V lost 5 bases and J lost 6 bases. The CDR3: CASSPNGGLVSEQYF. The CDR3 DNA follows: TGTGCCAGCAGCCCCAACGGGGGACTAGTCTCCGAGCAGTACTTC.

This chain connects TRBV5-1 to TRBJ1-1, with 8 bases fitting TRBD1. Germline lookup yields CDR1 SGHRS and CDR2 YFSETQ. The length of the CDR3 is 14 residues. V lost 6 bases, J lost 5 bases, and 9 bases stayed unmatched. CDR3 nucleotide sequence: TGCGCCAGCAAGCCACAGGGGGGGGATACTGAAGCTTTCTTT. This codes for CASKPQGGDTEAFF.

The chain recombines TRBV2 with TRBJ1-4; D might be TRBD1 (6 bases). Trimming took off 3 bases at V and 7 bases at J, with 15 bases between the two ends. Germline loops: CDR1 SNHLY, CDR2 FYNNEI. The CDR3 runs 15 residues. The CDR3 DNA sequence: TGTGCCAGCAGTGACTTCTTCCAGGGGACTGAAAAACTGTTTTTT. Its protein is CASSDFFQGTEKLFF. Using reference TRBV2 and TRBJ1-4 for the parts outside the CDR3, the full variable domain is EPEVTQTPSHQVTQMGQEVILRCVPISNHLYFYWYRQILGQKVEFLVSFYNNEISEKSEIFDDQFSVERPDGSNFTLKIRSTKLEDSAMYFCASSDFFQGTEKLFFGSGTQLSVL.

The CDR3 loop reads CASSVDRVYQETQYF. Written as DNA, the CDR3 is TGTGCCAGCAGCGTCGACAGGGTGTACCAAGAGACCCAGTACTTC. This chain links TRBV5-6 with TRBJ2-5; 7 positions agree with TRBD1. This CDR3 is 15 amino acids long. Looked up from germline, CDR1 is SGHDT and CDR2 is YYEEEE. Trimming removed 4 bases from V and 0 bases from J; junction bases left unmatched: 6.

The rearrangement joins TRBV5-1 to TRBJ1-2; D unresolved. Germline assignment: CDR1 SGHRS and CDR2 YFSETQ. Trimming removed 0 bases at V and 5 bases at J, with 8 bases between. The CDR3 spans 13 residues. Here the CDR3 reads CASSLDPGYGYTF. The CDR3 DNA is TGCGCCAGCAGCTTGGATCCGGGATATGGCTACACCTTC.

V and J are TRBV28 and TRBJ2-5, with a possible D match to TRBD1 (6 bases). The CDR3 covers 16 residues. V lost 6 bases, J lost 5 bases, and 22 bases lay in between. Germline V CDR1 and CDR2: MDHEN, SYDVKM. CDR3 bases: TGTGCCAGCAGCTTCCCTCCACAGGGCCCCGGGGAGACCCAGTACTTC. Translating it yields CASSFPPQGPGETQYF.

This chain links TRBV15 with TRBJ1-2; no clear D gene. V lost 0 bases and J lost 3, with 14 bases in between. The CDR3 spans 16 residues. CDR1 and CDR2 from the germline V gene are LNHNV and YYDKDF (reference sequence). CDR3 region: CATSRDSRGRYYGYTF. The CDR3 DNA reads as TGTGCCACCAGCAGAGATTCCCGGGGTAGATACTATGGCTACACCTTC.